These T cell receptor beta chains were read from a single sample in a study of T cell repertoires in cytomegalovirus infection. These receptors have no known antigen. TCRdb processed the reads anew with MiXCR; each CDR3 protein has one entry. The data contain about 330,000 distinct CDR3 sequences, about 32% of them seen just once; the ten biggest clones take up about 13%. The sample in question was cultured PBMCs, obtained from culture after CMV antigen stimulation. These receptors all come from a human donor in good health (CMV status not recorded). Some clones in this sample may be carry-over from other donors' samples. Each CDR3 is given with its conserved first and last residue.

J,V,CDR3
TRBJ1-6,TRBV7-2,CASSLQNSPLHF
TRBJ2-2,TRBV5-4,CASSLATRQGDRSAGELFF
TRBJ2-1,TRBV28,CASSVIILYNEQFF
TRBJ2-2,TRBV19,CASSIDVQGGTGELFF
TRBJ1-3,TRBV5-4,CASSLSLAPDTIYF
TRBJ2-5,TRBV7-2,CASSLDGTGGGETQYF
TRBJ2-2,TRBV4-1,CASSRTSGTRNTGELFF
TRBJ2-2,TRBV4-1,CASSQVQGGGNTGELFF
TRBJ1-1,TRBV2,CASSNQGIEAFF
TRBJ1-1,TRBV6-2/TRBV6-3,CASSYRVGATEAFF
TRBJ1-1,TRBV7-6,CASSYYGTPNTEAFF
TRBJ2-7,TRBV7-2,CASSSRTSGRANEQYF
TRBJ2-2,TRBV7-2,CASGLHTGELFF
TRBJ2-6,TRBV9,CASNPGASSGANVLTF
TRBJ1-5,TRBV7-8,CASSSSPQGSRPQHF
TRBJ1-4,TRBV7-8,CASSPNGAINEKLFF
TRBJ1-4,TRBV28,CASSLHTGGSEKLFF
TRBJ1-2,TRBV2,CASRGAGGDYGYTF
TRBJ1-3,TRBV28,CASGLQGAQGNTIYF